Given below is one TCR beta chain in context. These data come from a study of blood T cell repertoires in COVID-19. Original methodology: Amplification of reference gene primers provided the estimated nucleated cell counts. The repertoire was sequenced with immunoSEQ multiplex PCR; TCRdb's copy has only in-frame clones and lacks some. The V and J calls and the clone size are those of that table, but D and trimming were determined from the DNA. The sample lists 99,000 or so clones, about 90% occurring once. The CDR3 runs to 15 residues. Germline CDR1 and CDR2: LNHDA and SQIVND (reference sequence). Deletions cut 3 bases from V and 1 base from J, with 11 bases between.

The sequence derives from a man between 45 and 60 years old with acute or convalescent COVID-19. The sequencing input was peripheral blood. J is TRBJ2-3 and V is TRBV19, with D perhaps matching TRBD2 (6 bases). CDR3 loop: CASSIGGVGTDTQYF. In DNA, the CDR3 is TGTGCCAGTAGTATCGGGGGAGTTGGCACAGATACGCAGTATTTT.